This T cell receptor (beta chain) was captured in a study of T cell clones after liver transplantation. V lost 6 bases and J lost 6, with 17 bases in between. In germline, CDR1 is SNHLY, CDR2 FYNNEI. The CDR3 length is 14 residues. Sequencing used immunoSEQ multiplex PCR; TCRdb keeps in-frame clones, though not all of them. The profile shows 20,000 to 30,000 clones, more than 60% of them singletons. This clone was counted a few times. The rearrangement uses TRBV2 and TRBJ1-2; D gene uncertain. The sequence came from a human donor who received a liver transplant. Source: CD4+ T cells from blood, taken before liver transplant. The CDR3 region has the DNA TGTGCCAGCAGCACAAAGACCAGCGCGAATGGCTACACCTTC. This codes for CASSTKTSANGYTF.